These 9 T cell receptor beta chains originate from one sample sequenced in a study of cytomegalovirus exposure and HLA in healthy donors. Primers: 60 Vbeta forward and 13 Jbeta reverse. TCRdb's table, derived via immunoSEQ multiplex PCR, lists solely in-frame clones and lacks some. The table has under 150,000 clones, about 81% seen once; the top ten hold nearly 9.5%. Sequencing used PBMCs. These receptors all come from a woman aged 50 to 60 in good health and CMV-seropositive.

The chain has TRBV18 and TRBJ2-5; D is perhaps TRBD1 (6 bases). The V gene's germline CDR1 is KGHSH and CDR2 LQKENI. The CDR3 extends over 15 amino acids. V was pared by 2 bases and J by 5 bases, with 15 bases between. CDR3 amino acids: CASSPSAPTGETQYF. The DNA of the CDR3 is TGTGCCAGCTCACCATCTGCACCAACAGGGGAGACCCAGTACTTC.

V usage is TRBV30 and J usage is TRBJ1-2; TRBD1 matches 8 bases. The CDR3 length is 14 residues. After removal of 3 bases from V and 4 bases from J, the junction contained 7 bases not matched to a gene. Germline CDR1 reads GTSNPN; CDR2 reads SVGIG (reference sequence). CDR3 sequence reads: CAWSAGGVAYGYTF. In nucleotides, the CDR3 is TGTGCCTGGAGCGCAGGGGGCGTCGCCTATGGCTACACCTTC.

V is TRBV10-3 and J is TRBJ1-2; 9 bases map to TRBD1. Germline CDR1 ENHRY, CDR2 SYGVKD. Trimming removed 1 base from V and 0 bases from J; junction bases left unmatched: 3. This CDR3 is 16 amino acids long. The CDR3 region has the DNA TGTGCCATCAGTGAGTTTGGGACAGGGTCTAACTATGGCTACACCTTC. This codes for CAISEFGTGSNYGYTF.

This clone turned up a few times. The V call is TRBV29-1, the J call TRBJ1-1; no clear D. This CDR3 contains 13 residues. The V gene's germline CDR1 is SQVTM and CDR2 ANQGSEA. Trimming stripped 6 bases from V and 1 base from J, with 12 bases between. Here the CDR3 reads CSVTEQRNTEAFF. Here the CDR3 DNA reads TGCAGCGTGACGGAACAGAGGAACACTGAAGCTTTCTTT.

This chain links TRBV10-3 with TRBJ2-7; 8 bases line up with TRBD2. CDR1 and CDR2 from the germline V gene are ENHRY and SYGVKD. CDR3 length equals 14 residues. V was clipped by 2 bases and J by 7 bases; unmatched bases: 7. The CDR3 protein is CAISERTGGVEQYF. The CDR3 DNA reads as TGTGCCATCAGTGAGAGGACGGGGGGGGTGGAGCAGTACTTC.

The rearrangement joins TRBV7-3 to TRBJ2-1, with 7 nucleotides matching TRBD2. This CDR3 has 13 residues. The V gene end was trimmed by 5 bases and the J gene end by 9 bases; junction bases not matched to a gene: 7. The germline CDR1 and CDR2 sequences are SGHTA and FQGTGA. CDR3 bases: TGTGCCAGCAGCCTCGGAGGGAGGGGTGAGCAGTTCTTC. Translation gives CASSLGGRGEQFF.

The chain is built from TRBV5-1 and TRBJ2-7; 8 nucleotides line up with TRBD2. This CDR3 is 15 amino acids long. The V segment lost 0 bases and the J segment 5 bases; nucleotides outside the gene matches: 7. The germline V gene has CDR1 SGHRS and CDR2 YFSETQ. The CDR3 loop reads CASSLEASGPHEQYF. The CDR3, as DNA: TGCGCCAGCAGCTTGGAGGCTAGCGGGCCACACGAGCAGTACTTC.

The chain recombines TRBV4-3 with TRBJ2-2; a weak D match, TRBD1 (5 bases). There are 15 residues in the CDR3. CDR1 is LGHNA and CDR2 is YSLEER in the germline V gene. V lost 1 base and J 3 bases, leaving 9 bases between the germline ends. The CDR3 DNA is TGCGCCAGCAGCCAAGGGGGCGAGGACACCGGGGAGCTGTTTTTT. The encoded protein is CASSQGGEDTGELFF.

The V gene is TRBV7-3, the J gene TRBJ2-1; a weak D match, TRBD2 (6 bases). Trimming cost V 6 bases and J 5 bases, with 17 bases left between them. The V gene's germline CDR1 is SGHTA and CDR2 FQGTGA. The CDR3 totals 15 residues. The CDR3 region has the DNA TGTGCCAGCAGTTATAACAGAGCGGGTAACAATGAGCAGTTCTTC. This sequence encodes CASSYNRAGNNEQFF. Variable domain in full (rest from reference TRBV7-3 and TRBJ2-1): GAGVSQTPSNKVTEKGKYVELRCDPISGHTALYWYRQSLGQGPEFLIYFQGTGAADDSGLPNDRFFAVRPEGSVSTLKIQRTERGDSAVYLCASSYNRAGNNEQFFGPGTRLTVL.